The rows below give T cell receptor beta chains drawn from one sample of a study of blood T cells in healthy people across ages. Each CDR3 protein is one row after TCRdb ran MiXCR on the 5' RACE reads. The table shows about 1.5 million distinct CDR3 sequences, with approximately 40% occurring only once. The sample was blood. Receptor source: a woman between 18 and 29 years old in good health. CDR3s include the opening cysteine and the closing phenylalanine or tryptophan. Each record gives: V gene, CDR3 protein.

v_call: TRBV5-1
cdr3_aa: CASRSAGTGNHEQYF

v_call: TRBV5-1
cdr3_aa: CASSVSGAYNEQFF

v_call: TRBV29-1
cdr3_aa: CSFSVQETQYF

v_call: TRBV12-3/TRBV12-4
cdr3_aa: CASRDRGYSRTEAFF

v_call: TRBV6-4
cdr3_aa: CASNSPAGAIYNEQYF

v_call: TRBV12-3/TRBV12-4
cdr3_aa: CASTRDSYGYTF

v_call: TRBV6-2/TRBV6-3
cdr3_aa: CASSFSGLREANLYNEQFF

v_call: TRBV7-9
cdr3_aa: CASSLVSPYEQFF

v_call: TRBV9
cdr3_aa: CASSVGPTNTEAFF

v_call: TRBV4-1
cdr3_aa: CASSQTGLAGSYEQYF

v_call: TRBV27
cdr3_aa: CASSLNPGGESPLHF

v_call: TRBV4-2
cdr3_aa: CASSRSTSGGSYEQYF

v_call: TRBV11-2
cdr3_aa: CASSLGGRGNNEQFF

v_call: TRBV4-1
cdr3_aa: CASSQEGWGKERETQYF

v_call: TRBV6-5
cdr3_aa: CASSPGLEAQYF

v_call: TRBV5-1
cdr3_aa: CASSNLAGGEQFF

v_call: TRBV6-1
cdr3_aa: CASSAQSRNEQFF

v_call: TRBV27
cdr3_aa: CASSLSRPYEQYF

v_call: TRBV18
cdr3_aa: CASSSDVGTEAFF

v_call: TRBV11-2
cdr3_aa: CASSLILPALSGTDTQYF

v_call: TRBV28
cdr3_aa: CASSHCSGETQYF

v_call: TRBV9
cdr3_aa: CASSADSHNEQFF

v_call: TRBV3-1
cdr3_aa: CASSPTPGGENEQFF

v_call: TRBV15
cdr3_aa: CALSSGGEQFF

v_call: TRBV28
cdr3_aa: CAVRDAYNEQFF

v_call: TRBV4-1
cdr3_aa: CASSQNSGSSSYEQYF

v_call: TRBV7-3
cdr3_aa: CASSKGHSTDTQYF

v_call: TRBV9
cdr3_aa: CASSVSGGYEQFF

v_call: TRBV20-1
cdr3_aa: CSASIWTATSTDTQYF

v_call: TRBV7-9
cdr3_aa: CASRPSQGLAGYEQFF

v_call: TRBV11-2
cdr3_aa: CASSLEGRGSDTQYF

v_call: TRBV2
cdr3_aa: CASGTGVLDTQYF

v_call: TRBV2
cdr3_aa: CASSTPARGLNEQFF

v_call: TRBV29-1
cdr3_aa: CSVGGLTQETQYF

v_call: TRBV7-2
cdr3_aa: CASSPLTEVADTQYF

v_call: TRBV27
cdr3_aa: CVSSHAGGLIEKLFF

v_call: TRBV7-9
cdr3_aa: CASGLMGYEQYF

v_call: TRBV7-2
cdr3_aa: CASSLKISARAGELFF

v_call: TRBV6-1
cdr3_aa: CASSEAPGQGTAYEQYF

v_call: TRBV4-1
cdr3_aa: CASSQASVGYTF

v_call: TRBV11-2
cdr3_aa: CASSLDLGSPYEQYF

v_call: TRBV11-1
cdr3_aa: CASSTGRTGREKLFF

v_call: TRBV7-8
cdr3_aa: CASSLGLAGFGNEQFF

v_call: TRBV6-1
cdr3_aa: CASSAATGYQPQHF

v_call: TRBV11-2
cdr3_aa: CASSLEGRGRAGYNEQFF

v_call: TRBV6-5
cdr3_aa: CASSYATSGNYEQYF

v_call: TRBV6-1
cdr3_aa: CASSGGLGELFF

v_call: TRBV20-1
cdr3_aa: CSARDSGPNYGYTF

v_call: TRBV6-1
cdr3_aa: CASSEILATGKGYTF

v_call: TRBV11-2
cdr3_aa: CASSFGVSGSNTGELFF

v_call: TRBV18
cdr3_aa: CASSPEQGGYEQYF

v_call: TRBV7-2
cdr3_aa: CASSLIPSSYNEQYF

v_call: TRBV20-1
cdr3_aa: CSAQNSGTDTQYF

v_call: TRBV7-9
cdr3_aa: CASSSDLTAVGYTF

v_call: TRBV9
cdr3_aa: CASSEGFAEAFF

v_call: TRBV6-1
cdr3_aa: CASSEAAGGNEKLFF

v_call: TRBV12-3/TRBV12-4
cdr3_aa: CASSRADVWLAVGANVLTF

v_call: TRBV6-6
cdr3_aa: CASSYPEGLSGRIEQYF